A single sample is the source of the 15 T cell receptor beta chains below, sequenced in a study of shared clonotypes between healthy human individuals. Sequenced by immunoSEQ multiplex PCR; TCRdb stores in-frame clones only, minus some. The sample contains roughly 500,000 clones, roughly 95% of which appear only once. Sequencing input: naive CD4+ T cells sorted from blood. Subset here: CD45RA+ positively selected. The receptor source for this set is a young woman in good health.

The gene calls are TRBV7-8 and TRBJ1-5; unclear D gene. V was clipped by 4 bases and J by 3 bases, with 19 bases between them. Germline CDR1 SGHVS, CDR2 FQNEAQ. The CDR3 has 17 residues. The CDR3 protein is CASSSGRVFVFNQPQHF. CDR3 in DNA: TGTGCCAGCAGCTCTGGACGGGTATTCGTATTCAATCAGCCCCAGCATTTT.

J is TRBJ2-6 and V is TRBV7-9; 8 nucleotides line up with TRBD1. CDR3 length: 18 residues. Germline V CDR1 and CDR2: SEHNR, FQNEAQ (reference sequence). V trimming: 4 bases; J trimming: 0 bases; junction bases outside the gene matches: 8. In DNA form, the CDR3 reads TGTGCCAGCAGCTCCCCCGGGACAGGAAGCTCTGGGGCCAACGTCCTGACTTTC. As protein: CASSSPGTGSSGANVLTF.

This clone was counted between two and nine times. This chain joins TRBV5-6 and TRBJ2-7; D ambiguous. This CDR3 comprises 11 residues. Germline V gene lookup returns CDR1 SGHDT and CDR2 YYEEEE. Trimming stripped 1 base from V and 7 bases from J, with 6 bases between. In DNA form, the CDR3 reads TGTGCCAGCAGCTTGAGTGGGGAGCAGTACTTC. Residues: CASSLSGEQYF.

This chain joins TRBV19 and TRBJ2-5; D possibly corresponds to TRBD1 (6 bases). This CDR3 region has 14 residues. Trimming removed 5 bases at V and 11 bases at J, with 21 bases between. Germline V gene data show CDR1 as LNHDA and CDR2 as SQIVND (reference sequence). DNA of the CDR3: TGTGCCAGTAGTTCCCAGGGGCTGACGCAAGAGCAGTACTTC. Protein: CASSSQGLTQEQYF.

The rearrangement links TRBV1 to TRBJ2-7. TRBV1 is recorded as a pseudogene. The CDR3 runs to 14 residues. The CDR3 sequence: CTSSQDPAFYEQYF. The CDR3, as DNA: TGCACCAGCAGCCAAGATCCGGCCTTCTACGAGCAGTACTTC.

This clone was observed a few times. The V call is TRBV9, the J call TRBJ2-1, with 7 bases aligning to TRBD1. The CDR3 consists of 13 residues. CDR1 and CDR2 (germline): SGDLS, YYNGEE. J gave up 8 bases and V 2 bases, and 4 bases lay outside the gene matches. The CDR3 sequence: CASSVGQSHEQFF. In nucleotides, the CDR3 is TGTGCCAGCAGCGTGGGACAGTCCCATGAGCAGTTCTTC.

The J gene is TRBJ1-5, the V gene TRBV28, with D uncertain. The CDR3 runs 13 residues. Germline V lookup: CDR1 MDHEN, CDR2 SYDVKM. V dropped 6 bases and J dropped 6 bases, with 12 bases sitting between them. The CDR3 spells CASRESMGQPQHF. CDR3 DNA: TGTGCCAGCAGAGAGAGCATGGGTCAGCCCCAGCATTTT.

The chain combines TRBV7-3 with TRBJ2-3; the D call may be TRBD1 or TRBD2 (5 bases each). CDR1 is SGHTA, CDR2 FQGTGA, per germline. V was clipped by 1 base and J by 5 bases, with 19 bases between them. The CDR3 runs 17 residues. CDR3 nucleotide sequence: TGTGCCAGCAGCTTAATAGAGGGCTCGCCAGGGAAAGATACGCAGTATTTT. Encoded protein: CASSLIEGSPGKDTQYF.

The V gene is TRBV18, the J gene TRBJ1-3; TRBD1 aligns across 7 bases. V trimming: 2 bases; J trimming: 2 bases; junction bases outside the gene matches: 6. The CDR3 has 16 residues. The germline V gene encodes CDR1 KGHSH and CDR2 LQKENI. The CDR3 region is CASSPSYDRAGNTIYF. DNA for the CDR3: TGTGCCAGCTCACCATCGTATGACAGGGCTGGAAACACCATATATTTT.

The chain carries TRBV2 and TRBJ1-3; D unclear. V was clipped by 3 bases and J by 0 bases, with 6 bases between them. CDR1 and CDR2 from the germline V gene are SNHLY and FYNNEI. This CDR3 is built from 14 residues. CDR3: CASSDQSSGNTIYF. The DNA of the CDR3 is TGTGCCAGCAGTGACCAGAGCTCTGGAAACACCATATATTTT.

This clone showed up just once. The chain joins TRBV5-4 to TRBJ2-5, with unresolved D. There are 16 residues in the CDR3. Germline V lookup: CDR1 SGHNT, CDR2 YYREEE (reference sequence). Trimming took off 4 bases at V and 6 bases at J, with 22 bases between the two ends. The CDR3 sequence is CASSTVVSSGRKTQYF. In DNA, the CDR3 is TGTGCCAGCAGCACGGTTGTAAGCAGTGGCAGGAAGACCCAGTACTTC.

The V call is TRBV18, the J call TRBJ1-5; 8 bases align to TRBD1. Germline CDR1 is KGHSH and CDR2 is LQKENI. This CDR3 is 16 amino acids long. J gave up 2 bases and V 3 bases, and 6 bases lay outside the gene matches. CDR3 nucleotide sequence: TGTGCCAGCTCACCCGACAGGGGTGTAGGCAATCAGCCCCAGCATTTT. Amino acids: CASSPDRGVGNQPQHF.

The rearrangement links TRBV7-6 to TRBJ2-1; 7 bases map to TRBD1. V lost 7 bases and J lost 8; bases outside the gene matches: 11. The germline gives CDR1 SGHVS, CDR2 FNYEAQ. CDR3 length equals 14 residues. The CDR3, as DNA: TGTGCCAGCACACAAGGGACAGAGGTCTATGAGCAGTTCTTC. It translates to CASTQGTEVYEQFF.

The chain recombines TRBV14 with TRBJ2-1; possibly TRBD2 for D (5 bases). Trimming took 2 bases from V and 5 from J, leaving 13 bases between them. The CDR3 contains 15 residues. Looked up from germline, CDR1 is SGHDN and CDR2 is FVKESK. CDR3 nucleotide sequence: TGTGCCAGCAGCCAATTCGGGATTCTTAACAATGAGCAGTTCTTC. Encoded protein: CASSQFGILNNEQFF. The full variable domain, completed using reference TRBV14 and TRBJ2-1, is EAGVTQFPSHSVIEKGQTVTLRCDPISGHDNLYWYRRVMGKEIKFLLHFVKESKQDESGMPNNRFLAERTGGTYSTLKVQPAELEDSGVYFCASSQFGILNNEQFFGPGTRLTVL.

The CDR3 loop reads CASSQDLGTTEAFF. CDR3 coding DNA: TGCGCCAGCAGCCAAGATTTAGGGACCACTGAAGCTTTCTTT. V is TRBV4-1 and J is TRBJ1-1; TRBD1 might be the D (5 bases). Germline loops: CDR1 MGHRA, CDR2 YSYEKL. The V end was cut by 0 bases, the J end by 4 bases, with 9 bases between. The CDR3 has 14 amino acids.